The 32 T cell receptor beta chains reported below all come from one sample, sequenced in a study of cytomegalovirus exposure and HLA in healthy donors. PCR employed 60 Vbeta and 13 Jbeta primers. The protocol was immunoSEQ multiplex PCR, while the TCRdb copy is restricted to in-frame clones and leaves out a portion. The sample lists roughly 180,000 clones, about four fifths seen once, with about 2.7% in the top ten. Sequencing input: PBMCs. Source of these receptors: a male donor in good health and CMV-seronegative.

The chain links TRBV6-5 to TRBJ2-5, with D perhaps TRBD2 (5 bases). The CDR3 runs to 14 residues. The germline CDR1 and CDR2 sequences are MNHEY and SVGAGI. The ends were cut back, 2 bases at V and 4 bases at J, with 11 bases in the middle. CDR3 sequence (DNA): TGTGCCAGCAGTTACATCCGGGATGCAGAGACCCAGTACTTC. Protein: CASSYIRDAETQYF.

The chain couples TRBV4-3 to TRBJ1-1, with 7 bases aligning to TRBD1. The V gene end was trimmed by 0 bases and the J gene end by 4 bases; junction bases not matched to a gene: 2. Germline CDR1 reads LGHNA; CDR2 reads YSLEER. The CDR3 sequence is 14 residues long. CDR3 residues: CASSQDHRGTEAFF. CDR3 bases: TGCGCCAGCAGCCAAGATCACAGGGGCACTGAAGCTTTCTTT.

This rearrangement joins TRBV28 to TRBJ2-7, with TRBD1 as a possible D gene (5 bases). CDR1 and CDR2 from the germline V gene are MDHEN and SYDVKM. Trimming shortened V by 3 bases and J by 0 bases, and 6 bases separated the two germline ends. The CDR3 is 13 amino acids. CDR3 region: CASSFDSSYEQYF. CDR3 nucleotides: TGTGCCAGCAGTTTCGACAGCTCCTACGAGCAGTACTTC.

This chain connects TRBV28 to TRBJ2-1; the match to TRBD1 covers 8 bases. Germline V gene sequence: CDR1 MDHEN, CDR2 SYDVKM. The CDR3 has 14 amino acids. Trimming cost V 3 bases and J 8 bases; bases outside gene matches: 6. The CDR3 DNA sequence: TGTGCCAGCAGTTTCCGGGGACAGGTCGATGAGCAGTTCTTC. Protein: CASSFRGQVDEQFF.

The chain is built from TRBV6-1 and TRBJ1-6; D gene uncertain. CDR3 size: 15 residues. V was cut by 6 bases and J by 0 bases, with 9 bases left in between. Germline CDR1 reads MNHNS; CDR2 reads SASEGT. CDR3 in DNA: TGTGCCAGCAGGCTGATGAGCTCCTATAATTCACCCCTCCACTTT. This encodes CASRLMSSYNSPLHF.

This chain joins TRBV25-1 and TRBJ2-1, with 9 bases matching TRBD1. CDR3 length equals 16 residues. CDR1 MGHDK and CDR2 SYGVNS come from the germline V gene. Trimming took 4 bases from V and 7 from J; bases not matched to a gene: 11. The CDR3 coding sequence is TGTGCCAGCAGTGTATATGGACAGGGGAAAAGAAATGAGCAGTTCTTC. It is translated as CASSVYGQGKRNEQFF.

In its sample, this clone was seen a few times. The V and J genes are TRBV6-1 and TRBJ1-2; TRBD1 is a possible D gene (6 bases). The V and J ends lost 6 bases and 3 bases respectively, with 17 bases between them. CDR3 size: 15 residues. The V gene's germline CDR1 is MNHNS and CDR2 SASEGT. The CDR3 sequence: CASSPGGAWDYGYTF. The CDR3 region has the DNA TGTGCCAGCAGCCCGGGGGGCGCCTGGGACTATGGCTACACCTTC.

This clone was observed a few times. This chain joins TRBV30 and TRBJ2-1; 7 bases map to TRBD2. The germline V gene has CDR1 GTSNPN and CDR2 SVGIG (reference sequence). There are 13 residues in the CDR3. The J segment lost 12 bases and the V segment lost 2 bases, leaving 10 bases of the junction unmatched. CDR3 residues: CAWSTQREVGQFF. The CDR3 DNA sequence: TGTGCCTGGAGTACCCAGCGGGAAGTCGGGCAGTTCTTC.

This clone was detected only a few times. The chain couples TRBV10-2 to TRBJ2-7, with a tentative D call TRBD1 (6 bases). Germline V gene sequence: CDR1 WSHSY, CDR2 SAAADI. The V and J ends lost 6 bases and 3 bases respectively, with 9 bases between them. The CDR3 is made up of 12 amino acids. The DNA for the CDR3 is TGCGCCAGCAGCTCGACAGGCTACGAGCAGTACTTC. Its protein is CASSSTGYEQYF.

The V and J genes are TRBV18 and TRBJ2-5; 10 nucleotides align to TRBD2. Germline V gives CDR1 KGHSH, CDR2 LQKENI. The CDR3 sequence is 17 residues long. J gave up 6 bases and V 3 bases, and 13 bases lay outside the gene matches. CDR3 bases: TGTGCCAGCTCACCGACAAGGGCTAGCGGGAGCGGTCAGACCCAGTACTTC. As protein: CASSPTRASGSGQTQYF.

CDR3 in DNA: TGTGCCAGCAGTGAATTAACTACCTTGCCCTACGAGCAGTACTTC. Translating gives CASSELTTLPYEQYF. The genes are TRBV6-1 and TRBJ2-5; D remains unclear. The DNA matches TRBJ2-7 better at its end, which makes the J call doubtful. There are 15 residues in the CDR3. Looked up from germline, CDR1 is MNHNS and CDR2 is SASEGT.

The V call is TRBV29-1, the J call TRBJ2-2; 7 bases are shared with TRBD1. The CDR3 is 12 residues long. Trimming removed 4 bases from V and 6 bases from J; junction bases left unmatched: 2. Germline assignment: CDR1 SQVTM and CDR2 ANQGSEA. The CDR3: CSVGQGAGELFF. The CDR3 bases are TGCAGCGTTGGGCAGGGGGCCGGGGAGCTGTTTTTT.

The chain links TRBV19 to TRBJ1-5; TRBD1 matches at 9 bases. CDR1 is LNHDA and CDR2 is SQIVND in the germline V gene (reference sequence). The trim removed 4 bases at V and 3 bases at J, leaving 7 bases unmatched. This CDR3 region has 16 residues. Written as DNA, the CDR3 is TGTGCCAGTAGTACCCCCGGGACAGGGCCCAATCAGCCCCAGCATTTT. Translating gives CASSTPGTGPNQPQHF.

The CDR3 loop reads CASSPNPAGLSSYNEQFF. The CDR3 DNA sequence: TGTGCCAGCAGCCCTAACCCCGCGGGCCTAAGCTCCTACAATGAGCAGTTCTTC. The V and J genes are TRBV5-4 and TRBJ2-1; D perhaps matches TRBD2 (5 bases). The CDR3 is 18 amino acids. V gave up 4 bases and J gave up 0 bases, with 20 bases separating them. The germline gives CDR1 SGHNT, CDR2 YYREEE (reference sequence).

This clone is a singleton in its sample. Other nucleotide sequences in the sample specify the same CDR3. CDR3 bases: TGTGCCAGTAGTATCACAGGGAACACTGAAGCTTTCTTT. Protein sequence: CASSITGNTEAFF. The V and J genes are TRBV19 and TRBJ1-1; a possible D gene is TRBD1 (5 bases). Trimming cost V 3 bases and J 1 base, with 6 bases left between them. Germline assignment: CDR1 LNHDA and CDR2 SQIVND (reference sequence). This CDR3 has 13 amino acids.

This chain's CDR3 is CASSLGGRGRGRNQPQHF. The CDR3 DNA sequence: TGTGCCAGCAGTTTAGGGGGCAGGGGTAGGGGTCGGAATCAGCCCCAGCATTTT. The V call is TRBV28, the J call TRBJ1-5; tentative D call: TRBD1 (6 bases). Germline CDR1 reads MDHEN; CDR2 reads SYDVKM. The CDR3 loop spans 18 amino acids. V shed 2 bases and J shed 4 bases, with 21 bases lying between them.

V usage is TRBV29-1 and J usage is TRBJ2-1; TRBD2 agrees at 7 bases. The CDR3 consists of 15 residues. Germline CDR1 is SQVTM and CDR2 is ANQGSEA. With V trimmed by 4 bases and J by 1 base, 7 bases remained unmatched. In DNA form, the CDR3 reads TGCAGCGTTGGAGACGGACTAGAATCCTACAATGAGCAGTTCTTC. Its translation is CSVGDGLESYNEQFF.

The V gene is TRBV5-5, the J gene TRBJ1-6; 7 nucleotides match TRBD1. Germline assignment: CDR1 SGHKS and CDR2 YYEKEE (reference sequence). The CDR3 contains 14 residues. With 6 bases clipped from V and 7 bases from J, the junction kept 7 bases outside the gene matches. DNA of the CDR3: TGTGCCAGCATGAGGACAGGCGGGAATTCACCCCTCCACTTT. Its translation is CASMRTGGNSPLHF.

The DNA of the CDR3 is TGTGCCTGGACTGCAGGGGGCCAGCCCCAGCATTTT. As protein: CAWTAGGQPQHF. This chain uses TRBV30 with TRBJ1-5, with TRBD1 matching 8 bases. Losses at the gene ends were 4 bases for V and 7 bases for J; bases not matched to a gene: 3. This CDR3 has 12 residues. Germline V CDR1 and CDR2: GTSNPN, SVGIG (reference sequence).

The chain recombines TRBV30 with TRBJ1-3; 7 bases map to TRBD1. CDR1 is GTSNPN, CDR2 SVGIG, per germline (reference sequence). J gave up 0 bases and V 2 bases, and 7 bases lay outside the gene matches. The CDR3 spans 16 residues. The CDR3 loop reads CAWSPRDRSSGNTIYF. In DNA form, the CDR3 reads TGTGCCTGGAGTCCTCGGGACAGAAGCTCTGGAAACACCATATATTTT.

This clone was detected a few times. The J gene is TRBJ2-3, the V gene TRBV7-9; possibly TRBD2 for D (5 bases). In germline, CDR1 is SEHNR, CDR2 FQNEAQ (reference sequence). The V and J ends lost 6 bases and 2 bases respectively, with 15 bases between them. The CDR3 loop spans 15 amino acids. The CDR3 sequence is CASRLFRGNTDTQYF. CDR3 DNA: TGTGCCAGCAGATTATTTCGGGGAAACACAGATACGCAGTATTTT.

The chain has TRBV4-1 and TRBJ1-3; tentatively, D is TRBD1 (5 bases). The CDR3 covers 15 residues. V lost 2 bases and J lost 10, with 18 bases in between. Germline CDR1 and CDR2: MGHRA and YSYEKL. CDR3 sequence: CASSQPQRTRGTIYF. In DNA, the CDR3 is TGCGCCAGCAGCCAACCACAAAGGACACGAGGTACCATATATTTT.

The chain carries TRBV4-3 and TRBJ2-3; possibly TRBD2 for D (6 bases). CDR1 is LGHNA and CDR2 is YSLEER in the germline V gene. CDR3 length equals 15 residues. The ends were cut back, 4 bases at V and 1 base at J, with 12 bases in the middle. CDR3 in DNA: TGCGCCAGCAGCCTCCAGGGACTCCGCACAGATACGCAGTATTTT. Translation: CASSLQGLRTDTQYF.

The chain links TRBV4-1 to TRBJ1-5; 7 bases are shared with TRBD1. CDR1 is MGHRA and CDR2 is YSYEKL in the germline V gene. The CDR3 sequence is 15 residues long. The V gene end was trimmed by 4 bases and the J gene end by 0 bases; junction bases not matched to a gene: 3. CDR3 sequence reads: CASSPYRGSNQPQHF. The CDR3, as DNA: TGCGCCAGCAGCCCCTACAGGGGTAGCAATCAGCCCCAGCATTTT.

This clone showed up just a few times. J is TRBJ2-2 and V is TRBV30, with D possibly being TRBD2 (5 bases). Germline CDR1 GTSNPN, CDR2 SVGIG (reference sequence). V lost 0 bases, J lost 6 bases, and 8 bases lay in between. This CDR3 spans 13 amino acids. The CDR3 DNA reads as TGTGCCTGGAGTGTGAGGGCGGCCGGGGAGCTGTTTTTT. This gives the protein CAWSVRAAGELFF. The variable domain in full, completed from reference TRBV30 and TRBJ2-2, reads SQTIHQWPATLVQPVGSPLSLECTVEGTSNPNLYWYRQAAGRGLQLLFYSVGIGQISSEVPQNLSASRPQDRQFILSSKKLLLSDSGFYLCAWSVRAAGELFFGEGSRLTVL.

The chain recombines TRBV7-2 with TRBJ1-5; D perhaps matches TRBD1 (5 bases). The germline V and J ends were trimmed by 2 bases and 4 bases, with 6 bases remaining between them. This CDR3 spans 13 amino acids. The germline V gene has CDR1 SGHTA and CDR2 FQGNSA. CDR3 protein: CASSLRQNQPQHF. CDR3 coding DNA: TGTGCCAGCAGCTTAAGACAGAATCAGCCCCAGCATTTT.

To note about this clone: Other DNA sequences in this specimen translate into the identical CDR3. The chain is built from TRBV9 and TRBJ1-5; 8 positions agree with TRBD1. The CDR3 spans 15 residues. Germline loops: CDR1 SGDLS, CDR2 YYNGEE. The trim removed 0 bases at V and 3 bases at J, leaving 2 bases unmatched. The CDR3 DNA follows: TGTGCCAGCAGCGTAGGGACAGGGCTCAATCAGCCCCAGCATTTT. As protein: CASSVGTGLNQPQHF.

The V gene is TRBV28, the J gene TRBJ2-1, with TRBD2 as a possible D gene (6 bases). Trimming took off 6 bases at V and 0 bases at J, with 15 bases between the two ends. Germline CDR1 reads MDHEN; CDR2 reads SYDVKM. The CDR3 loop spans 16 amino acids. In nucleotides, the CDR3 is TGTGCCAGCAGCCTAGCGTCCAGGGTCTCCTACAATGAGCAGTTCTTC. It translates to CASSLASRVSYNEQFF. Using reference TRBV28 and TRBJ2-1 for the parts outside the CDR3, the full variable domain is DVKVTQSSRYLVKRTGEKVFLECVQDMDHENMFWYRQDPGLGLRLIYFSYDVKMKEKGDIPEGYSVSREKKERFSLILESASTNQTSMYLCASSLASRVSYNEQFFGPGTRLTVL.

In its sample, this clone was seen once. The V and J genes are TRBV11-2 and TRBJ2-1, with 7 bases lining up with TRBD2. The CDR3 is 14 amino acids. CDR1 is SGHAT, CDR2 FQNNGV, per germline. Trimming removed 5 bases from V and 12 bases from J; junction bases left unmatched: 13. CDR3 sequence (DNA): TGTGCCAGCAGCCCTACCGGGGGGTACCGGGGGCAGTTCTTC. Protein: CASSPTGGYRGQFF. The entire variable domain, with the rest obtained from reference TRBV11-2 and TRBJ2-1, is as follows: EAGVAQSPRYKIIEKRQSVAFWCNPISGHATLYWYQQILGQGPKLLIQFQNNGVVDDSQLPKDRFSAERLKGVDSTLKIQPAKLEDSAVYLCASSPTGGYRGQFFGPGTRLTVL.

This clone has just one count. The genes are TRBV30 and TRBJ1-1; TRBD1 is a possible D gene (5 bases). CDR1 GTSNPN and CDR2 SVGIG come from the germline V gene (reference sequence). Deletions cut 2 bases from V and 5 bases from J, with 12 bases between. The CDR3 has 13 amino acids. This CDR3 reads CAWSLGEVTEAFF. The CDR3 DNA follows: TGTGCCTGGAGTCTAGGGGAAGTGACTGAAGCTTTCTTT.

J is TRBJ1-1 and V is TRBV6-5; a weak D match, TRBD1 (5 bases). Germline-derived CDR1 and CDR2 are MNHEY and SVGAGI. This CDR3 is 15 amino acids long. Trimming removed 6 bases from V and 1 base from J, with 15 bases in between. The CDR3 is CASSLTGHSNTEAFF. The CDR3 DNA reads TGTGCCAGCAGCCTTACAGGACATTCGAACACTGAAGCTTTCTTT.

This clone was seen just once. The CDR3 loop reads CASSPALAGSTDTQYF. CDR3 DNA sequence: TGTGCCAGCAGCCCAGCTCTAGCGGGGAGCACAGATACGCAGTATTTT. V usage is TRBV4-2 and J usage is TRBJ2-3, with TRBD2 matching over 9 bases. The V gene's germline CDR1 is LGHNA and CDR2 YNFKEQ. This CDR3 contains 16 residues. Unmatched junction bases numbered 5, after V lost 4 bases and J lost 0 bases.